This T cell receptor beta chain was documented in a study of T cells in Graves' hyperthyroidism and ophthalmopathy. Authors of the study amplified TCR beta CDR3 regions from RNA transcripts. Using the HTBI primer set, a first-round RT-PCR was run on the TCR CDR3. Each CDR3 protein is one row after TCRdb ran MiXCR on the multiplex PCR reads. The table shows about 640,000 distinct CDR3 sequences, with about 14% occurring only once. Study findings and constraints: The authors' 13 V-J model separated ophthalmopathy from stable hyperthyroidism. Expanded thyroid clonotypes (above 0.001) were mostly also found in blood.

Inclusion characteristics of ophthalmopathy patients comprised a Clinical Activity Score of at least 3, a NOSPECS grade of at least 4, and duration under 3 months. Diagnoses were established using clinical symptoms, serum thyroxine and TRAb, thyroid ultrasound and orbital computed tomography. This clonotype was picked up many times. Its antigen remains unknown. Trimming left V 6 bases short and J 0 bases short, with 11 bases between. This CDR3 contains 13 residues. The germline CDR1 and CDR2 sequences are DFQATT and SNEGSKA (reference sequence). The clonotype was recovered from a woman between 45 and 65 years old with Graves' ophthalmopathy. Sequencing was done on a sample of blood. V and J are TRBV20-1 and TRBJ1-1; D not resolved. The CDR3 spells CSARKDMNTEAFF. In nucleotides, the CDR3 is TGCAGTGCCCGAAAAGATATGAACACTGAAGCTTTCTTT.